These 3 T cell receptor beta chains originate from one sample sequenced in a study of blood T cell repertoires in COVID-19 (dated by TCRdb to the early 2020s). The method behind the library was the immunoSEQ multiplex PCR assay. The table was pulled from immuneACCESS by TCRdb, which kept in-frame rearrangements only. Such tables lose some clones; where checked, under half of the loss comes from unresolved V genes, and the rest has no known cause. In all, the sample holds about 340,000 clones, and 85% to 90% of those were seen once. Just under 7.5% of the sample belongs to the ten largest clones. Sequenced sample: peripheral blood. The receptors derive from a woman in her 70s with COVID-19, enrolled during active disease.

This clone was seen only a few times. This chain uses TRBV5-1 with TRBJ1-3; D not certain. The length of the CDR3 is 16 residues. Looked up from germline, CDR1 is SGHRS and CDR2 is YFSETQ. The V gene lost 0 bases and the J gene lost 0 bases, with 10 bases spanning the gap. CDR3 DNA: TGCGCCAGCAGCTTGGATATGCAGCGCTCTGGAAACACCATATATTTT. Translated: CASSLDMQRSGNTIYF. The whole variable domain, filled in from reference TRBV5-1 and TRBJ1-3, reads KAGVTQTPRYLIKTRGQQVTLSCSPISGHRSVSWYQQTPGQGLQFLFEYFSETQRNKGNFPGRFSGRQFSNSRSEMNVSTLELGDSALYLCASSLDMQRSGNTIYFGEGSWLTVV.

V usage is TRBV24-1 and J usage is TRBJ2-1, with 7 bases identical to TRBD2. Looked up from germline, CDR1 is KGHDR and CDR2 is SFDVKD. With 5 bases clipped from V and 9 bases from J, the junction kept 0 bases outside the gene matches. This CDR3 has 11 amino acids. DNA for the CDR3: TGTGCCACCAGTGGGGGGGGTGAGCAGTTCTTC. Amino acid sequence: CATSGGGEQFF.

The V call is TRBV4-1, the J call TRBJ2-7; maybe TRBD2 (5 bases). Trimming pared 0 bases from V and 2 bases from J, leaving 11 bases between. Germline V gene sequence: CDR1 MGHRA, CDR2 YSYEKL. This CDR3 spans 15 amino acids. In nucleotides, the CDR3 is TGCGCCAGCAGCCAAGATATGAGGGCTCCCTACGAGCAGTACTTC. Encoded protein: CASSQDMRAPYEQYF.